The subject of this entry is one T cell receptor (beta chain). Produced via immunoSEQ multiplex PCR; TCRdb's table is partial and in-frame only. Altogether about 2 million clones are present, about 95% being singletons, with the ten largest covering more than 0.9%. This sample is drawn from a study of shared clonotypes between healthy human individuals. CD45RO-negative CD8 cells positively selected for CCR7 made up the naive population, which excluded terminally differentiated effector memory CD45RA+ cells. There were only Caucasian adults among the donors, and all lived in Nashville, Tennessee. The sample consisted of naive CD8+ T cells sorted from blood. The TCR comes from a man aged 18 to 30 in good health.

The CDR3 is CASSDGRVSAYEQYF. CDR3 nucleotides: TGCGCCAGCAGTGATGGGAGGGTGTCCGCCTACGAGCAGTACTTC. The genes are TRBV10-1 and TRBJ2-7; 7 bases align to TRBD2. The V gene's germline CDR1 is WNHNN and CDR2 SYGVQD (reference sequence). J gave up 2 bases and V 3 bases, and 7 bases lay outside the gene matches. The CDR3 length is 15 residues.